This T cell receptor beta chain is from a study of blood T cell repertoires in COVID-19. Overall study context: Researchers got acute and convalescent COVID-19 samples from the United States, Italy and Spain. The analysed material was cDNA or gDNA that came from T cells, B-cell-depleted T cells, or PBMCs.

Using immunoSEQ multiplex PCR, the repertoire was profiled, and TCRdb retains in-frame clones only, with some absent. The table shows tens of thousands of clones, with about 74% occurring only once. Seattle-derived patients entered the study during active infection and were followed longitudinally. Germline CDR1 SGHVS, CDR2 FQNEAQ. V shed 3 bases and J 3 bases; nucleotides not matched to a gene: 3. This CDR3 has 14 amino acids. The chain employs TRBV7-8 and TRBJ1-2; 8 bases are shared with TRBD1. The sequenced sample consisted of peripheral blood. The sequence was obtained from a man between 65 and 80 years old with COVID-19, enrolled during active disease. DNA for the CDR3: TGTGCCAGCAGCTTCCAGGGGGCTGACTATGGCTACACCTTC. Translation gives CASSFQGADYGYTF.